Below, one T cell receptor (beta chain) is given with its context. Its antigen is unidentified. These data are taken from a study of blood T cells in healthy people across ages. General study results and limits: Not knowing donor CMV status may have confounded expanded clonotype changes.

Alongside a J-beta primer mix, a sample-barcoded 5' primer served in a second PCR lasting roughly 7 to 11 cycles. TCRdb re-called the 5' RACE reads with MiXCR, one entry per CDR3 protein. The sample contains about 1.5 million distinct CDR3 sequences, about 45% of which appear only once. Germline values: CDR1 DFQATT, CDR2 SNEGSKA (reference sequence). This CDR3 has 14 residues. The TCR comes from a woman aged 18-29 years in good health. The chain employs TRBV20-1 and TRBJ2-4; the D gene is possibly TRBD2 (6 bases). The end of the DNA fits TRBJ2-7 better, so the J call may be wrong. Input material: blood. In nucleotides, the CDR3 is TGCAGTGCTAGCGTCGGGGGAGCCTACTACGAGCAGTACTTC. As protein: CSASVGGAYYEQYF.